This paragraph reports one TCR beta chain. What it binds is unknown. The data belong to a study of cytomegalovirus exposure and HLA in healthy donors. The CDR3 is 13 amino acids. Trimming removed 8 bases from V and 5 bases from J, with 13 bases in between. The germline gives CDR1 MDHEN, CDR2 SYDVKM. Vbeta (60) and Jbeta (13) primers were used in the PCR. Profiling relied on immunoSEQ multiplex PCR, and the TCRdb table lists in-frame clones only, not all of them. This sample has under 200,000 clones, with 82% found just once. General study results and limits: It was reportedly the case that the classifier diagnosed cytomegalovirus status with high specificity and sensitivity. Later on, a genetic analysis was performed. It linked a missense variant in DCLRE1C with V- and J-gene trimming of TCR beta.

This sequence was found in a male donor in good health and CMV-seropositive. Material: PBMCs. The V call is TRBV28, the J call TRBJ1-5; D may be TRBD1 (5 bases). CDR3 region: CASEGGGDQPQHF. The CDR3 coding sequence is TGTGCCAGCGAGGGCGGGGGGGATCAGCCCCAGCATTTT.